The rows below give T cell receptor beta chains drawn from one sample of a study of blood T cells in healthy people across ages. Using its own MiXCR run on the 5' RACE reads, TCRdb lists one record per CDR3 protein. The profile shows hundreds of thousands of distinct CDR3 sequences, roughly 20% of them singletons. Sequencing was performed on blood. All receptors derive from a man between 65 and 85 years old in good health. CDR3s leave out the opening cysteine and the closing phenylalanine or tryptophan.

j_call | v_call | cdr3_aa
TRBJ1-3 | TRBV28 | ASRFQASGNTIY
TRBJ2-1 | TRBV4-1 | ASSPQDNSYNEQF
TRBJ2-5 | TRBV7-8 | ASSSPNPARETQY
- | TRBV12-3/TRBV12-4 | ASSLRDSIYEQY
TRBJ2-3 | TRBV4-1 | ASGQGTSPDTQY
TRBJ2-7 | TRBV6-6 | ASCYSDRGNGQY
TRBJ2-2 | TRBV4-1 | ASASIGPYTGELF
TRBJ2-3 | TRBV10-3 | AITPQKSDTQY
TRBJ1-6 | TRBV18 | ASSPSGQGRISPLH
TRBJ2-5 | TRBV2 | ASSDEYTSGRRETQY
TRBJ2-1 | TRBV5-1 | ASSLGLDYNEQF
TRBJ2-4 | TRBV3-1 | ASSQEAIRNIQY
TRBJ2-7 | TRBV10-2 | AVRDGDSYEQY
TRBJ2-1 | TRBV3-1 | ASSQEGLAGWQF
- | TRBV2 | ASRDIAGANNEQF
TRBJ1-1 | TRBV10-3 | AISEGQGNTEAF
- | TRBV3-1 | ASSQEHEQY
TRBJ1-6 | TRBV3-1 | ASSQGQGYNSPLH
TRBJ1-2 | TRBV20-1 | SAGQTFNYGYT
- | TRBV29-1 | SACLQSYEQY
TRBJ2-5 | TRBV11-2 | ASSLGLAGYSETQY
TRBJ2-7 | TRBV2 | ASTTPRDFTYEQY
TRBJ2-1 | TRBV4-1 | ASSQILGQGAHRQF
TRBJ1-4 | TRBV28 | ASSIQGATNEKLF
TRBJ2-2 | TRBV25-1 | ASRREGNTGELF
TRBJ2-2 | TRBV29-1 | SVVYRDRGLDGELF
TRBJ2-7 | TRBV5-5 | ASSLSTSGRVYEQY
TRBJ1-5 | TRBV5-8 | ASSLYRGLGYSNQPQH
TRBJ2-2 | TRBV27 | ASSLSIGGRVAGELF
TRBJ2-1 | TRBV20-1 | SAVRELDEQF
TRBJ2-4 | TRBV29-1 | SVGQDGKNIQY
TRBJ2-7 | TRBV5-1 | ASSLESLRGYEQY
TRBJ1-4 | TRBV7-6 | ASRRQGAKNEKLF
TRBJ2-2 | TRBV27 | ASSSSGTPGGELF
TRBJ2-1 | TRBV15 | ATAPRVNSYNEQF
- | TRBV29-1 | SVVEAGGTYEQY
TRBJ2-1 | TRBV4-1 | ASSQSSGGRSYNEQF
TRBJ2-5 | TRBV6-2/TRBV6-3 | ASSYVGRFVETQY
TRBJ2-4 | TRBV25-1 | ASSDLVGNIQY
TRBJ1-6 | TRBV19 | ASSPGGYNSPLH
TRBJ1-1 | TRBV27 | ASSLSKREGWAF
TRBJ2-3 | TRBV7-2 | ASRQGVIDTQY
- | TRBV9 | ASSVGVRENSYEQY
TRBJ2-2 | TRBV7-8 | ASSLGGTRHTGELF
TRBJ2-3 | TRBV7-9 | ASSLSWRTGRPDTQY
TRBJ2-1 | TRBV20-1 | SATPGVEQF
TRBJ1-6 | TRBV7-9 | ASSIGGNSPLH
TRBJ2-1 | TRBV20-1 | SAYHGTSGRGNEQF
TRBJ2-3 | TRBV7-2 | ASSPRRRDTDTQY
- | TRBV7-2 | ASRYRGLASNEQF
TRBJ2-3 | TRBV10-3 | AIRGDADTQY
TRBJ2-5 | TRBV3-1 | ASSQGNRGVETQY
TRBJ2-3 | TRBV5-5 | ASSLVRTTDTQY
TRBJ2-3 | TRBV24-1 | ATSDFRADTQY
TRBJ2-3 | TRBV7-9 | ASSLSNGVGTQY